Listed below are T cell receptor beta chains from one sample, sequenced in a study of blood T cell repertoires in COVID-19. TCRdb's table, derived via immunoSEQ multiplex PCR, lists solely in-frame clones and lacks some. The repertoire holds over 100,000 clones, with around 80% as singletons. The specimen sequenced was peripheral blood. These receptors were taken from a man in his sixties with active or convalescent COVID-19. CDR3s include the opening cysteine and the closing phenylalanine or tryptophan. The order of the fields is clone size, D gene, J gene, V gene, CDR3 DNA, CDR3 protein. D genes are given only for firm matches. Size is omitted from some rows. Given values are once, few, many or a class for expanded clones.

abundance: -; d_gene: -; j_gene: TRBJ2-3; v_gene: TRBV7-8; CDR3nt: TGTGCCAGCAGCATAGGGACTTCCGCAGATACGCAGTATTTT; CDR3aa: CASSIGTSADTQYF
abundance: -; d_gene: TRBD1; j_gene: TRBJ2-6; v_gene: TRBV18; CDR3nt: TGTGCCAGCTCGTACAGGGGACCTGGGGCCAACGTCCTGACTTTC; CDR3aa: CASSYRGPGANVLTF
abundance: -; d_gene: -; j_gene: TRBJ2-1; v_gene: TRBV19; CDR3nt: TGTGCCAGTAGTATGAGGGAAGGAAGTGAGCAGTTCTTC; CDR3aa: CASSMREGSEQFF
abundance: -; d_gene: -; j_gene: TRBJ1-2; v_gene: TRBV28; CDR3nt: TGTGCCAGCAGTCCCCAAGCCCTCAGGGGCTATGGCTACACCTTC; CDR3aa: CASSPQALRGYGYTF
abundance: -; d_gene: -; j_gene: TRBJ2-5; v_gene: TRBV7-9; CDR3nt: TGTGCCAGCAGCCACGGGTCGATCCAAGAGACCCAGTACTTC; CDR3aa: CASSHGSIQETQYF
abundance: -; d_gene: -; j_gene: TRBJ1-2; v_gene: TRBV15; CDR3nt: TGTGCCACCAGCAGAGATGTGGCAGGGAATGGCTACACCTTC; CDR3aa: CATSRDVAGNGYTF
abundance: -; d_gene: TRBD1; j_gene: TRBJ2-2; v_gene: TRBV24-1; CDR3nt: TGTGCCACCAGCTTAACCGGGACAGGGAGGTTGTTTTTT; CDR3aa: CATSLTGTGRLFF
abundance: once; d_gene: TRBD2; j_gene: TRBJ2-1; v_gene: TRBV19; CDR3nt: TGTGCCAGTAGTATAGCCCGAAGCGGGAGAACCTACAATGAGCAGTTCTTC; CDR3aa: CASSIARSGRTYNEQFF
abundance: -; d_gene: TRBD1; j_gene: TRBJ1-2; v_gene: TRBV7-9; CDR3nt: TGTGCCAGCAGCGTCGGGACAGCGAGCTATGGCTACACCTTC; CDR3aa: CASSVGTASYGYTF
abundance: -; d_gene: -; j_gene: TRBJ2-3; v_gene: TRBV10-3; CDR3nt: TGTGCCATCACCTCGGACGGACTTAGCACAGATACGCAGTATTTT; CDR3aa: CAITSDGLSTDTQYF
abundance: -; d_gene: TRBD1; j_gene: TRBJ2-7; v_gene: TRBV5-6; CDR3nt: TGTGCCAGCAGCACCGGGACAGGGGAATTTAAGCAGTACTTC; CDR3aa: CASSTGTGEFKQYF
abundance: -; d_gene: TRBD2; j_gene: TRBJ2-5; v_gene: TRBV5-1; CDR3nt: TGCGCCAGCAGCTTGGATACGGGGGGGCAAGAGACCCAGTACTTC; CDR3aa: CASSLDTGGQETQYF
abundance: -; d_gene: -; j_gene: TRBJ1-4; v_gene: TRBV6-2/TRBV6-3; CDR3nt: TGTGCCAGCAGCGGAGATAATGAAAAACTGTTTTTT; CDR3aa: CASSGDNEKLFF
abundance: -; d_gene: TRBD1; j_gene: TRBJ2-2; v_gene: TRBV5-1; CDR3nt: TGCGCCAGCAGCCCTGGGGGACAGGCCGCGCTGTTTTTT; CDR3aa: CASSPGGQAALFF
abundance: -; d_gene: TRBD2; j_gene: TRBJ2-5; v_gene: TRBV10-3; CDR3nt: TGTGCCATCAGTGAGTCAGGGAGGGTTCAAGAGACCCAGTACTTC; CDR3aa: CAISESGRVQETQYF
abundance: once; d_gene: TRBD2; j_gene: TRBJ2-7; v_gene: TRBV10-3; CDR3nt: TGTGCCATCAGTGAGTCGGGCCTAGCGGCCGCCTACGAGCAGTACTTC; CDR3aa: CAISESGLAAAYEQYF
abundance: -; d_gene: -; j_gene: TRBJ1-5; v_gene: TRBV7-9; CDR3nt: TGTGCCAGCAGCTTCGGGGAACAGCCCCAGCATTTT; CDR3aa: CASSFGEQPQHF
abundance: -; d_gene: TRBD2; j_gene: TRBJ2-3; v_gene: TRBV5-1; CDR3nt: TGCGCCAGCAGCCCCGGGGTGGCTAGCGGGGAAACAGATACGCAGTATTTT; CDR3aa: CASSPGVASGETDTQYF
abundance: -; d_gene: TRBD1; j_gene: TRBJ2-1; v_gene: TRBV5-1; CDR3nt: TGCGCCAGCAGCTTGGGGACAGGGCCCAATGAGCAGTTCTTC; CDR3aa: CASSLGTGPNEQFF
abundance: -; d_gene: TRBD2; j_gene: TRBJ2-2; v_gene: TRBV5-1; CDR3nt: TGCGCCAGCAGCCCGGGACTAGCCTTTCGGGAGCTGTTTTTT; CDR3aa: CASSPGLAFRELFF
abundance: -; d_gene: TRBD1; j_gene: TRBJ2-7; v_gene: TRBV2; CDR3nt: TGTGCCAGCAGTGAAGAAGGGACAGGGGACTACGAGCAGTACTTC; CDR3aa: CASSEEGTGDYEQYF
abundance: -; d_gene: -; j_gene: TRBJ2-7; v_gene: TRBV10-3; CDR3nt: TGTGCCTCGGGGGTTGGGGGCGAGCAGTACTTC; CDR3aa: CASGVGGEQYF
abundance: -; d_gene: TRBD1; j_gene: TRBJ1-1; v_gene: TRBV10-3; CDR3nt: TGTGCCATCAGCACAGGGGCCTTGGACACTGAAGCTTTCTTT; CDR3aa: CAISTGALDTEAFF
abundance: few; d_gene: -; j_gene: TRBJ2-7; v_gene: TRBV27; CDR3nt: TGTGCCAGCAGTCCCCGGGACTTACTCTACGAGCAGTACTTC; CDR3aa: CASSPRDLLYEQYF
abundance: -; d_gene: -; j_gene: TRBJ2-7; v_gene: TRBV12-3/TRBV12-4; CDR3nt: TGTGCCAGCAGCCTGTCGGGCGAGCAGTACTTC; CDR3aa: CASSLSGEQYF
abundance: -; d_gene: -; j_gene: TRBJ2-3; v_gene: TRBV7-8; CDR3nt: TGTGCCAGCAGCTTACCCCAGGGCCAGGCCTGGGCAGATACGCAGTATTTT; CDR3aa: CASSLPQGQAWADTQYF
abundance: few; d_gene: TRBD1; j_gene: TRBJ1-2; v_gene: TRBV5-4; CDR3nt: TGTGCCAGCAGCTTGGGGCAGGGGGTGGGAATTGGCTACACCTTC; CDR3aa: CASSLGQGVGIGYTF
abundance: -; d_gene: -; j_gene: TRBJ1-2; v_gene: TRBV4-2; CDR3nt: TGTGCCAGCAGCCAAGGGGAGGGGGACTATGGCTACACCTTC; CDR3aa: CASSQGEGDYGYTF
abundance: -; d_gene: -; j_gene: TRBJ1-2; v_gene: TRBV5-3; CDR3nt: TGTGCCAGAAGCCGACAGCCCAACTATGGCTACACCTTC; CDR3aa: CARSRQPNYGYTF
abundance: once; d_gene: TRBD2; j_gene: TRBJ2-3; v_gene: TRBV9; CDR3nt: TGTGCCAGCGGTAGCGGGAGAGGGGGCACAGATACGCAGTATTTT; CDR3aa: CASGSGRGGTDTQYF
abundance: -; d_gene: TRBD1; j_gene: TRBJ2-3; v_gene: TRBV11-3; CDR3nt: TGTGCCAGCAGCTCAAGGACAGGAATTTACACAGATACGCAGTATTTT; CDR3aa: CASSSRTGIYTDTQYF
abundance: -; d_gene: -; j_gene: TRBJ1-5; v_gene: TRBV5-6; CDR3nt: TGTGCCAGCAGTTCCCTGGAGGGGTCGCCCCAGCATTTT; CDR3aa: CASSSLEGSPQHF
abundance: few; d_gene: TRBD1; j_gene: TRBJ2-5; v_gene: TRBV25-1; CDR3nt: TGTGCCAGCAGTGACTTAATTAAGGGACAGGGAGAGACCCAGTACTTC; CDR3aa: CASSDLIKGQGETQYF
abundance: -; d_gene: TRBD2; j_gene: TRBJ2-1; v_gene: TRBV7-9; CDR3nt: TGTGCCAGCAGCTTCGCGGGAGGCGATGAGCAGTTCTTC; CDR3aa: CASSFAGGDEQFF
abundance: -; d_gene: TRBD2; j_gene: TRBJ2-1; v_gene: TRBV6-6; CDR3nt: TGTGCCAGCAGGGCCCTGAGCGGGACTTACAATGAGCAGTTCTTC; CDR3aa: CASRALSGTYNEQFF
abundance: -; d_gene: TRBD2; j_gene: TRBJ2-1; v_gene: TRBV5-1; CDR3nt: TGCGCCAGCAGCCAGACTAGCGGGGGGTACAATGAGCAGTTCTTC; CDR3aa: CASSQTSGGYNEQFF
abundance: -; d_gene: -; j_gene: TRBJ2-2; v_gene: TRBV29-1; CDR3nt: TGCAGCGTTACATCGGGAACGGGTCCCGGGGAGCTGTTTTTT; CDR3aa: CSVTSGTGPGELFF
abundance: once; d_gene: TRBD2; j_gene: TRBJ2-1; v_gene: TRBV5-1; CDR3nt: TGCGCCAGCAGCCTTAGCGGGAGGTTCCATGAGCAGTTCTTC; CDR3aa: CASSLSGRFHEQFF
abundance: -; d_gene: TRBD1; j_gene: TRBJ2-5; v_gene: TRBV7-3; CDR3nt: TGTGCCAGCAGCCCAGACAGGGATGAGACCCAGTACTTC; CDR3aa: CASSPDRDETQYF
abundance: few; d_gene: TRBD1; j_gene: TRBJ2-7; v_gene: TRBV18; CDR3nt: TGTGCCAGCTCACTCTTTCCGGGACAGGGAATCTACGAGCAGTACTTC; CDR3aa: CASSLFPGQGIYEQYF
abundance: once; d_gene: -; j_gene: TRBJ1-3; v_gene: TRBV19; CDR3nt: TGTGCCAGTAGTCTACAGGGCACCTTCTCTGGAAACACCATATATTTT; CDR3aa: CASSLQGTFSGNTIYF
abundance: -; d_gene: -; j_gene: TRBJ1-4; v_gene: TRBV4-3; CDR3nt: TGCGCCAGCAGCCAAGAGAGGAGTGAAAAACTGTTTTTT; CDR3aa: CASSQERSEKLFF
abundance: -; d_gene: TRBD1; j_gene: TRBJ2-7; v_gene: TRBV4-1; CDR3nt: TGCGCCAGCAGCCAACTGCCGGGACAGTCCTACGAGCAGTACTTC; CDR3aa: CASSQLPGQSYEQYF
abundance: few; d_gene: TRBD2; j_gene: TRBJ2-1; v_gene: TRBV29-1; CDR3nt: TGCAGCGTTGCGGACAGCGGGAGTGGTGAGCAGTTCTTC; CDR3aa: CSVADSGSGEQFF
abundance: -; d_gene: -; j_gene: TRBJ2-3; v_gene: TRBV5-1; CDR3nt: TGCGCCAGCAGCTTGAATGTTAACACAGATACGCAGTATTTT; CDR3aa: CASSLNVNTDTQYF
abundance: -; d_gene: -; j_gene: TRBJ2-7; v_gene: TRBV5-5; CDR3nt: TGTGCCAGCAGGCCACTAGGACAGCTGCTGGGCGAGCAGTACTTC; CDR3aa: CASRPLGQLLGEQYF
abundance: -; d_gene: -; j_gene: TRBJ1-6; v_gene: TRBV2; CDR3nt: TGTGCCAGCAATGTCGGGGATAATTCACCCCTCCACTTT; CDR3aa: CASNVGDNSPLHF
abundance: -; d_gene: TRBD2; j_gene: TRBJ2-3; v_gene: TRBV6-6; CDR3nt: TGTGCCAGCAGTAATCCGGGACTAACAGATACGCAGTATTTT; CDR3aa: CASSNPGLTDTQYF
abundance: many; d_gene: TRBD1; j_gene: TRBJ1-4; v_gene: TRBV7-3; CDR3nt: TGTGCCAGCAGGACAATGGACAGGGGCCGTGAAAAACTGTTTTTT; CDR3aa: CASRTMDRGREKLFF
abundance: -; d_gene: TRBD1; j_gene: TRBJ2-7; v_gene: TRBV19; CDR3nt: TGTGCCAGTAGCCACAGGGGCGAGCAGTACTTC; CDR3aa: CASSHRGEQYF
abundance: -; d_gene: -; j_gene: TRBJ2-1; v_gene: TRBV29-1; CDR3nt: TGCAGCGCCCAGGGTGCCAGAGAGCACAATGAGCAGTTCTTC; CDR3aa: CSAQGAREHNEQFF
abundance: -; d_gene: -; j_gene: TRBJ1-6; v_gene: TRBV6-6; CDR3nt: TGTGCCAGCACTCTACAGAACTCCTATAATTCACCCCTCCACTTT; CDR3aa: CASTLQNSYNSPLHF
abundance: few; d_gene: TRBD1; j_gene: TRBJ1-1; v_gene: TRBV29-1; CDR3nt: TGCAGCGTTGACGACAGGGTAGGTGAAGCTTTCTTT; CDR3aa: CSVDDRVGEAFF
abundance: -; d_gene: -; j_gene: TRBJ2-2; v_gene: TRBV5-1; CDR3nt: TGCGCCAGCAGCATAAATGGAGCCACCGGGGAGCTGTTTTTT; CDR3aa: CASSINGATGELFF
abundance: -; d_gene: TRBD2; j_gene: TRBJ2-3; v_gene: TRBV6-1; CDR3nt: TGTGCCAGCAGTGAACTAGCGGGAGGGCGAGATACGCAGTATTTT; CDR3aa: CASSELAGGRDTQYF